Below, 19 T cell receptor beta chains from the same sample are listed, as sequenced in a study of blood T cell repertoires in COVID-19. Clones were sequenced by immunoSEQ multiplex PCR, and TCRdb holds only the in-frame ones, with some missing. This sample has about 270,000 clones; 81% occur once, and the top ten carry around 3.2%. The specimen was peripheral blood. Receptor source: a woman in her fifties or sixties with active or convalescent COVID-19.

This chain joins TRBV3-1 (or the pseudogene TRBV3-2) and TRBJ1-1; D is unclear. Germline CDR1 LGHDT, CDR2 YNNKEL (reference sequence). V dropped 5 bases and J dropped 4 bases, with 8 bases sitting between them. The CDR3 has 12 residues. As DNA, the CDR3 is TGTGCCAGCAGCTTTAGTCGCACTGAAGCTTTCTTT. Its protein product is CASSFSRTEAFF.

This chain connects TRBV9 to TRBJ1-1; D uncertain. The V gene lost 2 bases and the J gene lost 1 base, with 6 bases spanning the gap. The CDR3 sequence is 13 residues long. CDR1 SGDLS and CDR2 YYNGEE come from the germline V gene. The CDR3 protein is CASSVEGNTEAFF. The CDR3, as DNA: TGTGCCAGCAGCGTCGAGGGGAACACTGAAGCTTTCTTT.

The chain recombines TRBV9 with TRBJ2-5; a possible D gene is TRBD2 (6 bases). With 0 bases removed from V and 3 bases from J, the gap between germline ends came to 12 bases. The CDR3 is 15 amino acids. Germline V gives CDR1 SGDLS, CDR2 YYNGEE. The CDR3 nucleotides are TGTGCCAGCAGCGTAGGCCATGGGGGGAAAGAGACCCAGTACTTC. Translation: CASSVGHGGKETQYF.

The rearrangement links TRBV2 to TRBJ2-1; 8 nucleotides line up with TRBD1. Unmatched junction bases numbered 11, after V lost 7 bases and J lost 9 bases. Germline loops: CDR1 SNHLY, CDR2 FYNNEI. This CDR3 is 14 amino acids long. As DNA, the CDR3 is TGTGCCAGCAATCGACTCAGGGGGCATTTTGAGCAGTTCTTC. It is translated as CASNRLRGHFEQFF. Full variable domain (remainder filled in from reference TRBV2 and TRBJ2-1): EPEVTQTPSHQVTQMGQEVILRCVPISNHLYFYWYRQILGQKVEFLVSFYNNEISEKSEIFDDQFSVERPDGSNFTLKIRSTKLEDSAMYFCASNRLRGHFEQFFGPGTRLTVL.

This chain uses TRBV6-6 with TRBJ1-2; 11 bases are a match to TRBD1. With V trimmed by 8 bases and J by 7 bases, 9 bases remained unmatched. Germline V gives CDR1 MNHNY, CDR2 SVGAGI (reference sequence). The CDR3 runs to 14 residues. For the CDR3, the DNA is TGTGCCAGCCACGGGACAGGGGGGATCGGTGGCTACACCTTC. It encodes CASHGTGGIGGYTF.

This chain joins TRBV10-3 and TRBJ1-2, with 12 bases identical to TRBD1. V was clipped by 6 bases and J by 4 bases; unmatched bases: 9. CDR1 is ENHRY, CDR2 SYGVKD, per germline. The length of the CDR3 is 16 residues. For the CDR3, the DNA is TGTGCCATCAGATCCGGGACAGGGGGCTTTGGCTATGGCTACACCTTC. Its protein product is CAIRSGTGGFGYGYTF.

This clone was picked up one time. The V gene is TRBV19, the J gene TRBJ2-7, with 8 bases fitting TRBD1. V was clipped by 3 bases and J by 4 bases; unmatched bases: 5. The CDR3 has 14 residues. The germline V gene encodes CDR1 LNHDA and CDR2 SQIVND (reference sequence). CDR3 sequence reads: CASSIAGGEYEQYF. The CDR3, as DNA: TGTGCCAGTAGTATCGCAGGGGGCGAGTACGAGCAGTACTTC.

The chain combines TRBV19 with TRBJ2-5; 8 positions match TRBD2. Looked up from germline, CDR1 is LNHDA and CDR2 is SQIVND (reference sequence). V lost 10 bases, J lost 5 bases, and 9 bases stayed unmatched. The CDR3 loop spans 13 amino acids. CDR3 residues: CATAGGRLETQYF. The CDR3, as DNA: TGTGCCACCGCGGGGGGACGGTTGGAGACCCAGTACTTC.

As DNA, the CDR3 is TGCGCCAGCAGCCAAGACAGGGATCTCTATGGCTACACCTTC. Translation: CASSQDRDLYGYTF. The rearrangement uses TRBV4-1 and TRBJ1-2; possible D gene TRBD1, 5 bases. Trimming stripped 0 bases from V and 4 bases from J, with 9 bases between. This CDR3 has 14 residues. CDR1 MGHRA and CDR2 YSYEKL come from the germline V gene.

The rearrangement joins TRBV29-1 to TRBJ1-2; 8 bases fit TRBD1. The CDR3 totals 12 residues. From germline, CDR1 is SQVTM and CDR2 ANQGSEA. CDR3 coding DNA: TGCAGTGCGGACAGGGCTAACTATGGCTACACCTTC. It specifies CSADRANYGYTF.

The chain links TRBV6-2 or TRBV6-3 to TRBJ2-2; D gene unclear. CDR3 length: 11 amino acids. V lost 5 bases, J lost 8 bases, and 6 bases lay in between. Per germline, CDR1 MNHEY and CDR2 SVGEGT. CDR3 sequence (DNA): TGTGCCAGCAGTCCCTCGGGGGAGCTGTTTTTT. It yields the protein CASSPSGELFF.

This clone was seen just once. This chain uses TRBV7-2 with TRBJ1-5, with D possibly TRBD1 on 5 matching bases. The CDR3 length is 14 residues. V gave up 3 bases and J gave up 6 bases, with 12 bases separating them. CDR1 and CDR2 from the germline V gene are SGHTA and FQGNSA. In DNA, the CDR3 is TGTGCCAGCAGCTTGGACAAGGAGCGTCAGCCCCAGCATTTT. Encoded protein: CASSLDKERQPQHF.

V and J are TRBV7-6 and TRBJ1-2; 9 nucleotides match TRBD1. The CDR3 sequence is 16 residues long. In germline, CDR1 is SGHVS, CDR2 FNYEAQ. The V gene end was trimmed by 0 bases and the J gene end by 8 bases; junction bases not matched to a gene: 10. In DNA form, the CDR3 reads TGTGCCAGCAGCTTAGCGCCATGGACAGGGGCTTCGGGCTACACCTTC. Translated: CASSLAPWTGASGYTF.

V is TRBV4-1 and J is TRBJ1-4; 7 bases map to TRBD1. This CDR3 has 15 amino acids. Germline-derived CDR1 and CDR2 are MGHRA and YSYEKL. V was clipped by 2 bases and J by 3 bases; unmatched bases: 3. The CDR3 nucleotides are TGCGCCAGCAGCCAACAAGGGGGCTCTAATGAAAAACTGTTTTTT. Its translation is CASSQQGGSNEKLFF.

The chain joins TRBV3-1 (or the pseudogene TRBV3-2) to TRBJ1-2, with 9 bases fitting TRBD1. CDR3 size: 13 residues. The V segment lost 1 base and the J segment 6 bases; nucleotides outside the gene matches: 0. Germline CDR1 reads LGHDT; CDR2 reads YNNKEL (reference sequence). The DNA of the CDR3 is TGTGCCAGCAGCCAAGGGGACAGGGATGGCTACACCTTC. It yields the protein CASSQGDRDGYTF.

V is TRBV2 and J is TRBJ1-2, with TRBD1 matching over 12 bases. The CDR3 extends over 14 amino acids. V lost 3 bases, J lost 11 bases, and 7 bases stayed unmatched. Germline CDR1 SNHLY, CDR2 FYNNEI. This chain's CDR3 is CASSDGDRGREYTF. DNA for the CDR3: TGTGCCAGCAGTGATGGGGACAGGGGGCGAGAGTACACCTTC.

This clone showed up just a few times. The CDR3 nucleotides are TGTGCCAGCAGCCAAGATCAGGGAAGCAATCAGCCCCAGCATTTT. Its translation: CASSQDQGSNQPQHF. This chain joins TRBV4-2 and TRBJ1-5, with TRBD1 as a possible D gene (5 bases). This CDR3 has 15 amino acids. Trimming took 0 bases from V and 1 from J, leaving 7 bases between them. The germline gives CDR1 LGHNA, CDR2 YNFKEQ.

The V gene is TRBV18, the J gene TRBJ2-2; 9 bases are a match to TRBD1. CDR1 KGHSH and CDR2 LQKENI come from the germline V gene. After removal of 3 bases from V and 5 bases from J, the junction contained 7 bases not matched to a gene. The CDR3 spans 16 residues. The chain's CDR3 is CASSPSGTGTTGELFF. The CDR3 DNA follows: TGTGCCAGCTCACCGTCCGGGACAGGGACTACCGGGGAGCTGTTTTTT. Full variable domain (missing parts from reference TRBV18 and TRBJ2-2): NAGVMQNPRHLVRRRGQEARLRCSPMKGHSHVYWYRQLPEEGLKFMVYLQKENIIDESGMPKERFSAEFPKEGPSILRIQQVVRGDSAAYFCASSPSGTGTTGELFFGEGSRLTVL.

The chain employs TRBV11-2 and TRBJ2-7, with 8 bases that match TRBD1. Germline V gene sequence: CDR1 SGHAT, CDR2 FQNNGV. With V trimmed by 1 base and J by 6 bases, 11 bases remained unmatched. The CDR3 covers 16 residues. The CDR3: CASSLARTGIHPEQYF. In nucleotides, the CDR3 is TGTGCCAGCAGCTTAGCACGGACAGGGATACACCCCGAGCAGTACTTC.